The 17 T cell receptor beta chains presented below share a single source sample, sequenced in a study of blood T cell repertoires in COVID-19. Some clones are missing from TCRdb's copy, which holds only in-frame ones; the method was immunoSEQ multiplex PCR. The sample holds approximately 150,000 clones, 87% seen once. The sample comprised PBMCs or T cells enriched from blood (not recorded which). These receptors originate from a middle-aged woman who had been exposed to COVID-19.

CDR3 sequence: CASSPGTSGSHYVYEQYF. CDR3 DNA sequence: TGCGCCAGCAGCCCAGGCACTAGCGGGAGCCACTATGTCTACGAGCAGTACTTC. The chain links TRBV4-1 to TRBJ2-7; 11 bases map to TRBD2. J lost 3 bases, V lost 4 bases, and 14 bases had no gene match. The CDR3 is 18 residues long. Looked up from germline, CDR1 is MGHRA and CDR2 is YSYEKL.

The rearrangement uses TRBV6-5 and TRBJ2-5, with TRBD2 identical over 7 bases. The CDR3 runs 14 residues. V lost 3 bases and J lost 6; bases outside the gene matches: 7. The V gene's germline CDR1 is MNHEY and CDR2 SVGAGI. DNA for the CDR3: TGTGCCAGCAGTTATGGGGGGGAGGCGAAGACCCAGTACTTC. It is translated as CASSYGGEAKTQYF.

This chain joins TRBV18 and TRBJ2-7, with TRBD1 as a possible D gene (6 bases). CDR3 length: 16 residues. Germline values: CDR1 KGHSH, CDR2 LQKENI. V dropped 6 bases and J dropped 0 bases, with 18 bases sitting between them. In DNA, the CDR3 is TGTGCCAGCTCCCAAAGAGTGACAGGAAGCTCCTACGAGCAGTACTTC. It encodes CASSQRVTGSSYEQYF.

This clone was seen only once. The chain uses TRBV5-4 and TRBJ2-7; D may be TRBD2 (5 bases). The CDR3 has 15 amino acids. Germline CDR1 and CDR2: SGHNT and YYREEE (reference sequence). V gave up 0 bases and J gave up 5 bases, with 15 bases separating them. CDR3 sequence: CASSLEGGILNEQYF. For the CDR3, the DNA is TGTGCCAGCAGCTTGGAAGGAGGAATACTCAACGAGCAGTACTTC.

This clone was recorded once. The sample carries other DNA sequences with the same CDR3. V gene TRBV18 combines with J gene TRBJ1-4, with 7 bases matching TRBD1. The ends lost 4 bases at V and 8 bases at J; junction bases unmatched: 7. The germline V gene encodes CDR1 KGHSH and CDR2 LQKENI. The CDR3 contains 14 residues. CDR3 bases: TGTGCCAGCTCACAAGACAGGGTGGAAGAAAAACTGTTTTTT. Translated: CASSQDRVEEKLFF.

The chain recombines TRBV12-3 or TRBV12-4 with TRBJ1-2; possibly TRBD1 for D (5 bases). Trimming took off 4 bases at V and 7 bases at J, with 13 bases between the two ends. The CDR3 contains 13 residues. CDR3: CASSWGGEGGYTF. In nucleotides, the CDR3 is TGTGCCAGCAGTTGGGGGGGAGAGGGTGGCTACACCTTC.

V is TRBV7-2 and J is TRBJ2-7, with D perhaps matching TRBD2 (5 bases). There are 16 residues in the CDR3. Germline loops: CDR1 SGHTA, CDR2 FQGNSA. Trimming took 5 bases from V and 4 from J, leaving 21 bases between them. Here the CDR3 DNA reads TGTGCCAGCAGCGCGCCTGATATACGAGGGTCTTACGAGCAGTACTTC. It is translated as CASSAPDIRGSYEQYF.

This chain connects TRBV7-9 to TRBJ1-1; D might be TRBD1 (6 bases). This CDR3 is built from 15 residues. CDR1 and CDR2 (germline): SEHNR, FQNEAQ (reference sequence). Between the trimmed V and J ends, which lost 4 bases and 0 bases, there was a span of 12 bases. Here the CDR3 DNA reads TGTGCCAGCAGCTCCCCGGGACACATGAACACTGAAGCTTTCTTT. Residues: CASSSPGHMNTEAFF. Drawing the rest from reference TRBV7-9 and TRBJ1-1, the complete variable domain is DTGVSQNPRHKITKRGQNVTFRCDPISEHNRLYWYRQTLGQGPEFLTYFQNEAQLEKSRLLSDRFSAERPKGSFSTLEIQRTEQGDSAMYLCASSSPGHMNTEAFFGQGTRLTVV.

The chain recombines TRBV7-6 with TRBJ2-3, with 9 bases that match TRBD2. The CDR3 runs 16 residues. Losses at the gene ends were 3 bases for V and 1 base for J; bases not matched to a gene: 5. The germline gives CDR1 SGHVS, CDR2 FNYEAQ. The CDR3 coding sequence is TGTGCCAGCAGCTTTAGCGGGGGCGCTGGCACAGATACGCAGTATTTT. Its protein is CASSFSGGAGTDTQYF.

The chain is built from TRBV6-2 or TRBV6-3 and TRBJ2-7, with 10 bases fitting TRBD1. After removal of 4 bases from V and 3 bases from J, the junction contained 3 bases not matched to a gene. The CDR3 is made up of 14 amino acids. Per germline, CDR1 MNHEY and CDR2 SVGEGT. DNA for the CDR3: TGTGCCAGCAGTTCTGGACAGGGGGTCTACGAGCAGTACTTC. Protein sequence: CASSSGQGVYEQYF.

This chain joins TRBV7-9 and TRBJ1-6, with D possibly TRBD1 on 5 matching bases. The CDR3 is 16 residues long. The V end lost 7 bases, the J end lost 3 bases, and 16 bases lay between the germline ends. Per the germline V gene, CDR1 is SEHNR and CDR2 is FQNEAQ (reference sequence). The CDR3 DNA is TGTGCCAGCACGCAGGGAACCGACGGCTATAATTCACCCCTCCACTTT. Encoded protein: CASTQGTDGYNSPLHF.

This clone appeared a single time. This CDR3 reads CASSYRDRGYEQYF. The CDR3 coding sequence is TGTGCCAGCAGCTACCGGGACAGGGGTTACGAGCAGTACTTC. The V and J genes are TRBV5-6 and TRBJ2-7, with 10 nucleotides matching TRBD1. CDR1 and CDR2 (germline): SGHDT, YYEEEE. The CDR3 spans 14 residues. The V segment lost 3 bases and the J segment 4 bases; nucleotides outside the gene matches: 4.

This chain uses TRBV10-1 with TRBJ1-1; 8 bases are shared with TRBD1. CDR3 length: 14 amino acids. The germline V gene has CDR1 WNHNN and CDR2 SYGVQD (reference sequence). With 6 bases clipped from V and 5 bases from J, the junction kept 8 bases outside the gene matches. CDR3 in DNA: TGCGCCAGCAGCCCTGGACAGGGCGATACTGAAGCTTTCTTT. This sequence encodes CASSPGQGDTEAFF.

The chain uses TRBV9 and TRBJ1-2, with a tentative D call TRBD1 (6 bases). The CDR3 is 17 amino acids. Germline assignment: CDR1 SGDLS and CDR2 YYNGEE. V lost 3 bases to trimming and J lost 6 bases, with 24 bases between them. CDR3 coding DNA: TGTGCCAGCAGCGGACTCCCAAGAGGGGGAAGTGTTGATGGCTACACCTTC. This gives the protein CASSGLPRGGSVDGYTF.

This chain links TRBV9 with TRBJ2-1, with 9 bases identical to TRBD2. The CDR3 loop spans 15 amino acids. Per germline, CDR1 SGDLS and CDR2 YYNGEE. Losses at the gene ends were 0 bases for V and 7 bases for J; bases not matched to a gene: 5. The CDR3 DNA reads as TGTGCCAGCAGCGTAGGGGGTAGCGGGAGAAATGAGCAGTTCTTC. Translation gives CASSVGGSGRNEQFF.

Written as DNA, the CDR3 is TGCGCCAGCAGCCCGTGGGACAGGGGCCCAGGGGAGCAGTACTTC. Protein sequence: CASSPWDRGPGEQYF. The chain employs TRBV5-1 and TRBJ2-7; TRBD1 agrees at 10 bases. The CDR3 is 15 residues long. J was trimmed by 7 bases and V by 4 bases; bases with no gene match: 11. Germline V gives CDR1 SGHRS, CDR2 YFSETQ.

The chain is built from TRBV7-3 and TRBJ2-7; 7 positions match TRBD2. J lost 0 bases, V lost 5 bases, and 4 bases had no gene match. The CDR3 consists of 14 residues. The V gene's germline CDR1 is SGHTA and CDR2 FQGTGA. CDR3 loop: CASSPSSGSYEQYF. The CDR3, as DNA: TGTGCCAGCAGCCCCTCTAGCGGCTCCTACGAGCAGTACTTC.